The 10 T cell receptor beta chains listed next were all sequenced from one sample in a study of blood T cell repertoires in COVID-19. Assay used: immunoSEQ multiplex PCR; TCRdb lists only in-frame clones, some missing. This table has roughly 330,000 clones, roughly 88% appearing once. Input material: peripheral blood. All receptors derive from a woman in her 50s with active or convalescent COVID-19.

This clone was detected once. The chain employs TRBV2 and TRBJ1-2, with 7 bases fitting TRBD1. Germline V gene data show CDR1 as SNHLY and CDR2 as FYNNEI. The CDR3 extends over 14 amino acids. The ends lost 6 bases at V and 4 bases at J; junction bases unmatched: 8. CDR3 in DNA: TGTGCCAGCAGACCACAGGGGTTAAGCTATGGCTACACCTTC. Its protein product is CASRPQGLSYGYTF.

J is TRBJ2-1 and V is TRBV30; 13 bases are shared with TRBD2. The trim removed 8 bases at V and 6 bases at J, leaving 4 bases unmatched. This CDR3 contains 13 residues. Germline V CDR1 and CDR2: GTSNPN, SVGIG (reference sequence). In DNA, the CDR3 is TGTGCCCACACTAGCGGGGGGGCCAATGAGCAGTTCTTC. Translating it yields CAHTSGGANEQFF.

This clone has only one observation. V gene TRBV29-1 combines with J gene TRBJ2-1, with 10 bases fitting TRBD1. CDR3 length: 14 amino acids. Germline CDR1 and CDR2: SQVTM and ANQGSEA. Trimming at V came to 5 bases and at J to 4 bases, leaving 5 bases not matched to a gene. This CDR3 is CSVSDRGPYNEQFF. The CDR3 DNA reads TGCAGCGTTTCCGACAGGGGGCCTTACAATGAGCAGTTCTTC.

V gene TRBV19 combines with J gene TRBJ2-2; no clear D. Trimming left V 2 bases short and J 0 bases short, with 7 bases between. The germline CDR1 and CDR2 sequences are LNHDA and SQIVND (reference sequence). The CDR3 consists of 15 residues. The CDR3 loop is CASSIQVSNTGELFF. CDR3 DNA sequence: TGTGCCAGTAGTATACAGGTCTCGAACACCGGGGAGCTGTTTTTT. Variable domain in full (rest from reference TRBV19 and TRBJ2-2): DGGITQSPKYLFRKEGQNVTLSCEQNLNHDAMYWYRQDPGQGLRLIYYSQIVNDFQKGDIAEGYSVSREKKESFPLTVTSAQKNPTAFYLCASSIQVSNTGELFFGEGSRLTVL.

This clone came up once. The rearrangement links TRBV29-1 to TRBJ2-2, with D maybe TRBD1 (6 bases). The CDR3 consists of 15 residues. Germline CDR1 SQVTM, CDR2 ANQGSEA. V was shortened by 7 bases and J by 4 bases, with 19 bases between the two germline ends. Written as DNA, the CDR3 is TGCAGCGCCTCAACCGGGACACAGACCACCGGGGAGCTGTTTTTT. As protein: CSASTGTQTTGELFF.

The genes are TRBV20-1 and TRBJ1-2; D not resolved. The germline CDR1 and CDR2 sequences are DFQATT and SNEGSKA (reference sequence). The CDR3 consists of 13 residues. The ends were cut back, 3 bases at V and 1 base at J, with 9 bases in the middle. CDR3 in amino acids: CSASSRFNYGYTF. The CDR3 DNA reads TGCAGTGCTAGTAGTCGGTTTAACTATGGCTACACCTTC.

This clone was counted once. V is TRBV7-9 and J is TRBJ2-5, with 7 positions matching TRBD1. This CDR3 has 14 residues. V was clipped by 4 bases and J by 2 bases; unmatched bases: 4. Germline CDR1 and CDR2: SEHNR and FQNEAQ (reference sequence). The CDR3 DNA reads as TGTGCCAGCAGCTCAAACAGGGGACAAGAGACCCAGTACTTC. Protein: CASSSNRGQETQYF.

The chain joins TRBV5-3 to TRBJ2-5; 13 nucleotides line up with TRBD2. TRBV5-3 is an ORF, with its function uncertain. This CDR3 comprises 15 residues. The V segment lost 6 bases and the J segment 5 bases; nucleotides outside the gene matches: 7. The CDR3 region has the DNA TGTGCCAGAAACCTAGGACTAGCGGGAGTGGAGACCCAGTACTTC. Its translation is CARNLGLAGVETQYF.

V and J are TRBV2 and TRBJ1-5; TRBD1 aligns across 7 bases. Germline trimming cut 6 bases from V and 8 bases from J; bases unmatched to any gene: 4. CDR1 is SNHLY and CDR2 is FYNNEI in the germline V gene. This CDR3 comprises 12 residues. CDR3 sequence reads: CASRQGEKPQHF. The DNA of the CDR3 is TGTGCCAGCAGGCAGGGGGAAAAGCCCCAGCATTTT. The whole variable domain, filled in from reference TRBV2 and TRBJ1-5, reads EPEVTQTPSHQVTQMGQEVILRCVPISNHLYFYWYRQILGQKVEFLVSFYNNEISEKSEIFDDQFSVERPDGSNFTLKIRSTKLEDSAMYFCASRQGEKPQHFGDGTRLSIL.

The CDR3 region has the DNA TGCGCCAGCAGTGAGCGTGCAGGGAATGAGCAGTTCTTC. Translation: CASSERAGNEQFF. This chain uses TRBV10-2 with TRBJ2-1; possible D gene TRBD1, 5 bases. V dropped 2 bases and J dropped 7 bases, with 9 bases sitting between them. CDR1 is WSHSY and CDR2 is SAAADI in the germline V gene. This CDR3 region has 13 residues.